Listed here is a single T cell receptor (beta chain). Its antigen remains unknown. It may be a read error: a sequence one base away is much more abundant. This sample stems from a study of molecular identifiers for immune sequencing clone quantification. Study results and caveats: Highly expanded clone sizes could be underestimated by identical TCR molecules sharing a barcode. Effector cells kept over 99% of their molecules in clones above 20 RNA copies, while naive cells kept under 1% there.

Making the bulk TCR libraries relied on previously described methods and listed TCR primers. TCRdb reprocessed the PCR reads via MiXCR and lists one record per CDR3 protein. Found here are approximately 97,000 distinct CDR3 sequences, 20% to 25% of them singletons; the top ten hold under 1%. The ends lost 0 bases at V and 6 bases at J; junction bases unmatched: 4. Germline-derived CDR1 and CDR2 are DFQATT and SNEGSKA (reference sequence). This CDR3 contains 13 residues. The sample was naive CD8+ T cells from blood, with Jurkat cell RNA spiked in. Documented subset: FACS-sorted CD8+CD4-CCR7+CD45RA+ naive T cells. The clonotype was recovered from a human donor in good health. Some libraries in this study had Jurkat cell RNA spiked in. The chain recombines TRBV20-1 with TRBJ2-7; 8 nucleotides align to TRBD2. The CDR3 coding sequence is TGCAGTGCTAGAGACCAGCGGGGGTGCGAGCAGTACTTC. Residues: CSARDQRGCEQYF.